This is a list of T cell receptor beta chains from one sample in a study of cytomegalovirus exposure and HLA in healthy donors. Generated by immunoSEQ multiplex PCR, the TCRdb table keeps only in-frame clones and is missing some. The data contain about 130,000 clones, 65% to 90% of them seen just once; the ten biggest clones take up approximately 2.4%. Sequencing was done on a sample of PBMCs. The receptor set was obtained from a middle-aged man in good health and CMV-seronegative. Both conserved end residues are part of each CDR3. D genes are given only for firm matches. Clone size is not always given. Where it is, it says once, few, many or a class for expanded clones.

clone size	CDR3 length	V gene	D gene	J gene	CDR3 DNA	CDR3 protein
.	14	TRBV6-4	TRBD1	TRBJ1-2	TGTGCCAGCAGCCCCGTACAGGGGAACTATGGCTACACCTTC	CASSPVQGNYGYTF
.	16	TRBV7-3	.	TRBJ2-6	TGTGCCAGCAGCTTAACTGGAGCCTCTGGGGCCAACGTCCTGACTTTC	CASSLTGASGANVLTF
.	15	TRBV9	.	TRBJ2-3	TGTGCCAGCAGCCCCGGGGGACTTGGCGGAGATACGCAGTATTTT	CASSPGGLGGDTQYF
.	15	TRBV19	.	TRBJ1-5	TGTGCCAGTAGAAAAACAGGGTATAGCAATCAGCCCCAGCATTTT	CASRKTGYSNQPQHF
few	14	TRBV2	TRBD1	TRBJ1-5	TGTGCCAGCAGTAAAGACAGGGTCCCTCAGCCCCAGCATTTT	CASSKDRVPQPQHF
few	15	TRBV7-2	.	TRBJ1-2	TGTGCCAGCAGCTTAGCCACAGCCTCTAACTATGGCTACACCTTC	CASSLATASNYGYTF
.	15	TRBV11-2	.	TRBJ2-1	TGTGCCAGCAGGCAATCAGGGCGCTCCTACAATGAGCAGTTCTTC	CASRQSGRSYNEQFF
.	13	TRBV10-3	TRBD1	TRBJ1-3	TGTGCCATCAGAGGACAGGTGGGAAACACCATATATTTT	CAIRGQVGNTIYF
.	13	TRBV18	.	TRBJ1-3	TGTGCCAGCTCAGAATCACAGGGAAACACCATATATTTT	CASSESQGNTIYF
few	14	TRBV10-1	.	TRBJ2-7	TGCGCCAGCAGTGAGTCAACGGGAGCCCACGAGCAGTACTTC	CASSESTGAHEQYF
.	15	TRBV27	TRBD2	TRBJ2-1	TGTGCCAGCAGTCCCCGCCCTAGCGGGGAGAATGAGCAGTTCTTC	CASSPRPSGENEQFF
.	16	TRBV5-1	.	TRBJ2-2	TGCGCCAGCACGTCGGCGGGACGGCGGGCCACCGGGGAGCTGTTTTTT	CASTSAGRRATGELFF
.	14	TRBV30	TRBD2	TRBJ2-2	TGTGCCTGGAAGACGGGGGGAAGCCCCGGGGAGCTGTTTTTT	CAWKTGGSPGELFF
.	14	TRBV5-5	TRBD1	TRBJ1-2	TGTGCCAGCAGGGGGGGACAGGGAAACTATGGCTACACCTTC	CASRGGQGNYGYTF
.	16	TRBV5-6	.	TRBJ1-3	TGTGCCAGCAGCTTGGTTCGGTCAGGGCGTGGAAACACCATATATTTT	CASSLVRSGRGNTIYF
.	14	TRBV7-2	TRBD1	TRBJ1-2	TGTGCCAGCACCCCGAAGGGACAGAGCTATGGCTACACCTTC	CASTPKGQSYGYTF
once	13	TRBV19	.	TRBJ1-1	TGTGCCAGTACCTATTCAGGACAAATTGAAGCTTTCTTT	CASTYSGQIEAFF
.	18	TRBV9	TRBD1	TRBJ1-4	TGTGCCAGCAGCGCAGTCCCCCCGCGCGGGACAGGGTTTGAAAAACTGTTTTTT	CASSAVPPRGTGFEKLFF
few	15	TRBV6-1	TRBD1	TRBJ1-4	TGTGCCAGCAGTGCTCTGACAGGGCCAAATGAAAAACTGTTTTTT	CASSALTGPNEKLFF
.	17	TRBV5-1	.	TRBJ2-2	TGCGCCAGCAGCACAACGTCCGGGATTATGGGGACCGGGGAGCTGTTTTTT	CASSTTSGIMGTGELFF
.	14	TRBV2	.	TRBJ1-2	TGTGCCAGCAGTTGGGAACAGGGCGGCTCTGGCTACACCTTC	CASSWEQGGSGYTF
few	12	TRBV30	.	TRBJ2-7	TGTGCCTGGACCCGGGGTGGGGTCGAGCAGTACTTC	CAWTRGGVEQYF
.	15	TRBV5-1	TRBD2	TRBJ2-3	TGCGCCAGCAGCTTGGGAACTAGCGCCACAGATACGCAGTATTTT	CASSLGTSATDTQYF
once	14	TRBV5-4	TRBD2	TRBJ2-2	TGTGCCAGCAGCTTTCGCGGGAGGACCGGGGAGCTGTTTTTT	CASSFRGRTGELFF
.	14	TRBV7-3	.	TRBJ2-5	TGTGCCAGCAGCTCGACAGGACGTGCGGAGACCCAGTACTTC	CASSSTGRAETQYF
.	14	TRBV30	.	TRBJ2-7	TGTGCCTGGAGTTTGGGTGGGAGCTCCTACGAGCAGTACTTC	CAWSLGGSSYEQYF
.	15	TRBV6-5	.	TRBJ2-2	TGTGCCAGCAGCTCGGACAGACGAATAACCGGGGAGCTGTTTTTT	CASSSDRRITGELFF
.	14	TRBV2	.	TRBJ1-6	TGTGCCAGCAGTGGCCAGGGCTATAATTCACCCCTCCACTTT	CASSGQGYNSPLHF
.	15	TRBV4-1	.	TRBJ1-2	TGCGCCAGCAGCCAGGGATCAACAGGTGTCTATGGCTACACCTTC	CASSQGSTGVYGYTF
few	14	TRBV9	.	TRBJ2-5	TGTGCCAGCAGCGTAGAACTAGCTGGGGAGACCCAGTACTTC	CASSVELAGETQYF
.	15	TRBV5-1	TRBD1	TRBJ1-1	TGCGCCAGCAGCTTGGGTCCAGGGGGGAACACTGAAGCTTTCTTT	CASSLGPGGNTEAFF
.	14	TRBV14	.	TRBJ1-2	TGTGCCAGCAGCCAAGCGGGGTTCTACTATGGCTACACCTTC	CASSQAGFYYGYTF
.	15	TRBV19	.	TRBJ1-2	TGTGCCAGTAGCCTGTCGGACTTAGCCTCCTATGGCTACACCTTC	CASSLSDLASYGYTF
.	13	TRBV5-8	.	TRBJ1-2	TGTGCCAGCAGCTCGACAGGTTCTTATGGCTACACCTTC	CASSSTGSYGYTF
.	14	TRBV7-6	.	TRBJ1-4	TGTGCCAGCAGCCCTCGAGGCGGGTGGGAAAAACTGTTTTTT	CASSPRGGWEKLFF
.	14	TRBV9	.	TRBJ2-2	TGTGCCAGCAGCGTAGAGTCCAGGCCCGGGGAGCTGTTTTTT	CASSVESRPGELFF
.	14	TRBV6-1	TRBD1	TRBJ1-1	TGTGCCAGCAGTGAGGGGGACAGGGTCACTGAAGCTTTCTTT	CASSEGDRVTEAFF
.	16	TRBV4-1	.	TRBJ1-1	TGCGCCAGCAGCCAAGCGGGGGGAACGATGAACACTGAAGCTTTCTTT	CASSQAGGTMNTEAFF
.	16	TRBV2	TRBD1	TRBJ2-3	TGTGCCAGCAGTGAAAGGACAGGGATAGGCACAGATACGCAGTATTTT	CASSERTGIGTDTQYF
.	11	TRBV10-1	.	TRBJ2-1	TGCGCCAGCAGTGAGTCGCAGGAGCAGTTCTTC	CASSESQEQFF
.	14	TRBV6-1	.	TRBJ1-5	TGTGCCAGCAGGGCTGACAGACTCAATCAGCCCCAGCATTTT	CASRADRLNQPQHF
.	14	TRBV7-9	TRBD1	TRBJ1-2	TGTGCCAGCAGCTTAGTACAGGGGCTCTATGGCTACACCTTC	CASSLVQGLYGYTF
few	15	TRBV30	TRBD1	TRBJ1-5	TGTGCCTGGAGCCCGACCGGGACAGGGGGTCAGCCCCAGCATTTT	CAWSPTGTGGQPQHF
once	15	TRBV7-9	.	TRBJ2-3	TGTGCCAGCAGCTTAGGCGGCCCAGGGGCAGATACGCAGTATTTT	CASSLGGPGADTQYF
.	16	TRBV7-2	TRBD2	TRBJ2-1	TGTGCCAGCAGCCCGCAAATAGCGGGGGGGCTTAATGAGCAGTTCTTC	CASSPQIAGGLNEQFF
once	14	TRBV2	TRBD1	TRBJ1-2	TGTGCCAGCGATAGACAGGGGGAACCCTCTGGCTACACCTTC	CASDRQGEPSGYTF
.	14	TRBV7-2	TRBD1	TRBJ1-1	TGTGCCAGCAGTCGAAACAGGGGAACTAGTGAAGCTTTCTTT	CASSRNRGTSEAFF
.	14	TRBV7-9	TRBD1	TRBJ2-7	TGTGCCAGCAGCCCCGGGACAGCCACCTACGAGCAGTACTTC	CASSPGTATYEQYF
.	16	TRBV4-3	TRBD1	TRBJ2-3	TGCGCCAGCAGCCACAACAGGGGGTGGGGCACAGATACGCAGTATTTT	CASSHNRGWGTDTQYF
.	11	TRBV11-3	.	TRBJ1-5	TGTGCCATCGGGGTTCTACAGCCCCAGCATTTT	CAIGVLQPQHF
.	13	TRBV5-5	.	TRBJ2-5	TGTGCCAGCAGCTTAATCAGGCAAGAGACCCAGTACTTC	CASSLIRQETQYF
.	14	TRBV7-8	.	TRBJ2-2	TGTGCCAGCACCCCATCCACGGGGTCCGGGGAGCTGTTTTTT	CASTPSTGSGELFF
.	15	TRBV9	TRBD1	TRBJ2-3	TGTGCCAGCAGCGCCCCGGGACAGGGAAGGGGTACGCAGTATTTT	CASSAPGQGRGTQYF
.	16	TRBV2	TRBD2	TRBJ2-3	TGTGCCAGCAGTCGTGGACTAGCGGGGCCCACAGATACGCAGTATTTT	CASSRGLAGPTDTQYF
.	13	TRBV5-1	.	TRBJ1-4	TGCGCCAGCAGCTTAAACCGGGATCAAAAACTGTTTTTT	CASSLNRDQKLFF
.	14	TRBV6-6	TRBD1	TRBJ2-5	TGTGCCAGCAGAAGGGACAGGGGGCTTGAGACCCAGTACTTC	CASRRDRGLETQYF
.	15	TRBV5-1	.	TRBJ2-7	TGCGCCAGCACCGACCCTAGCCTTGGAACCTACGAGCAGTACTTC	CASTDPSLGTYEQYF
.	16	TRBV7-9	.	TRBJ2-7	TGTGCCAGCAGCTTAGGGGGGGACAGCTTCTCCTACGAGCAGTACTTC	CASSLGGDSFSYEQYF
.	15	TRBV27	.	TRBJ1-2	TGTGCCAGCACTTTTCGGGGGGGCGTTAACTATGGCTACACCTTC	CASTFRGGVNYGYTF
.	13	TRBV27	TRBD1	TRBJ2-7	TGTGCCAGCAGGCCGACAGGGGGCCTCGAGCAGTACTTC	CASRPTGGLEQYF